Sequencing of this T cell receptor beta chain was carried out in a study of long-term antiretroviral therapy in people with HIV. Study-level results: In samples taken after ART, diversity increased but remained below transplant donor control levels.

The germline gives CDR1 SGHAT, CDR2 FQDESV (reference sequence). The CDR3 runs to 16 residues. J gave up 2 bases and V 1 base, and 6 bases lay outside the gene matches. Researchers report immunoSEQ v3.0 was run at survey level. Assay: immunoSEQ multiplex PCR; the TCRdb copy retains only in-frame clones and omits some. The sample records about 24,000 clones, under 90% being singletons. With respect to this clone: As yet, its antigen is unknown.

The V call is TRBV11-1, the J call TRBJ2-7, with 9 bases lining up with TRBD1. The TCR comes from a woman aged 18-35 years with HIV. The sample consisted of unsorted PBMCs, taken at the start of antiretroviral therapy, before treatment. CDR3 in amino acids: CASSLGDRDRAYEQYF. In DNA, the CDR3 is TGTGCCAGCAGCTTAGGGGACCGGGACAGGGCCTACGAGCAGTACTTC.